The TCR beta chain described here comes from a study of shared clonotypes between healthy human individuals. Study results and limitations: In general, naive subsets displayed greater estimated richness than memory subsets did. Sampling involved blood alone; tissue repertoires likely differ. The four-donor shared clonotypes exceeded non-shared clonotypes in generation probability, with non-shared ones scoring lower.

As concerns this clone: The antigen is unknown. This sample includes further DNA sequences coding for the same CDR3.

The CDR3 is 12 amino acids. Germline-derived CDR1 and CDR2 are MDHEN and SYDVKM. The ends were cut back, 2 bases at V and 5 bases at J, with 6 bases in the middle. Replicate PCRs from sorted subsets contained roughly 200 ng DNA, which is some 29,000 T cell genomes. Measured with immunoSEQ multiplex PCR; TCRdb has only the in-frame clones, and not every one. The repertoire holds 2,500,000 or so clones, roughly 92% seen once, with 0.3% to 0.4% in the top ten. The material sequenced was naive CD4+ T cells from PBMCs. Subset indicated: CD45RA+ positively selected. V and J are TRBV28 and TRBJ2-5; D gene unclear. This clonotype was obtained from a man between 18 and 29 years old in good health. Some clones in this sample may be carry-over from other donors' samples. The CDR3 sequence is CASSLIRETQYF. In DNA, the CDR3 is TGTGCCAGCAGTTTAATCCGGGAGACCCAGTACTTC. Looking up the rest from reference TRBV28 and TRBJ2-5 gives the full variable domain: DVKVTQSSRYLVKRTGEKVFLECVQDMDHENMFWYRQDPGLGLRLIYFSYDVKMKEKGDIPEGYSVSREKKERFSLILESASTNQTSMYLCASSLIRETQYFGPGTRLLVL.